A selection of T cell receptor beta chains follows, all from one sample in a study of blood T cell repertoires in COVID-19. This table comes from immunoSEQ multiplex PCR, and its TCRdb copy is limited to in-frame clones, with some not included. Among 250,000 to 300,000 clones listed, roughly nine tenths were seen once. The specimen sequenced was peripheral blood. These receptors were collected from a woman aged 30 to 39 with COVID-19, enrolled during active disease. Both conserved end residues are part of each CDR3. A D gene is named only where the DNA matches it firmly. Where a row states a size, it is once, few, many or the class of an expanded clone; other rows omit it.

D gene,V gene,clone size,J gene,CDR3 DNA,CDR3 protein
TRBD2,TRBV4-1,.,TRBJ2-7,TGCGCCAGCAGCCGGCTTCCCCGCGGACTAGCGGGGGGAGACTCCTACGAGCAGTACTTC,CASSRLPRGLAGGDSYEQYF
TRBD1,TRBV6-1,.,TRBJ1-1,TGTGCCAGCAGTGATAGGCGGGACAGGTTGATACCGGTGAACACTGAAGCTTTCTTT,CASSDRRDRLIPVNTEAFF
TRBD2,TRBV29-1,.,TRBJ2-7,TGCAGCGTCACTAGCGGGGGGGGACCCTACGAGCAGTACTTC,CSVTSGGGPYEQYF
.,TRBV11-3,.,TRBJ2-1,TGTGCCAGCAGCTTAGATCGAAATCCACCAGTGAATGAGCAGTTCTTC,CASSLDRNPPVNEQFF
.,TRBV20-1,few,TRBJ1-6,TGCAGTGCTAGTACCTCACGGTATAATTCACCCCTCCACTTT,CSASTSRYNSPLHF
.,TRBV6-5,.,TRBJ1-4,TGTGCCAGCAAGCCCGGGTTGATTGGTGAAAAACTGTTTTTT,CASKPGLIGEKLFF
TRBD2,TRBV11-2,.,TRBJ2-5,TGTGCCAGCAGCCCCCAAGGACTAGCGGGAAAAGAGACCCAGTACTTC,CASSPQGLAGKETQYF
TRBD1,TRBV25-1,.,TRBJ2-4,TGTGCCAACTTGGGACAGGGGAAAAACATTCAGTACTTC,CANLGQGKNIQYF
.,TRBV5-1,.,TRBJ1-2,TGCGCCAGCAGCTTGACCGATAGTTATGGCTACACCTTC,CASSLTDSYGYTF
.,TRBV6-5,.,TRBJ2-6,TGTGCCAGCAGTTACACAGGGAACTCTGGGGCCAACGTCCTGACTTTC,CASSYTGNSGANVLTF
.,TRBV5-8,few,TRBJ2-5,TGTGCCAGCAGCCTGCCGGGACTCGGGCAAGAGACCCAGTACTTC,CASSLPGLGQETQYF
.,TRBV19,.,TRBJ1-1,TGTGCCAGTAGTGTCGGGGGGGAGACTGAAGCTTTCTTT,CASSVGGETEAFF
TRBD1,TRBV10-3,few,TRBJ1-2,TGTGCCATCAGTGAGTCAGGGACAGGCTATGGCTACACCTTC,CAISESGTGYGYTF
.,TRBV7-9,.,TRBJ2-5,TGTGCCAGCAGCTCCCAGGGCGAGACCCAGTACTTC,CASSSQGETQYF
.,TRBV20-1,.,TRBJ2-7,TGCAGTGCTAGGGCTTCCACGGAGCAGTACTTC,CSARASTEQYF
TRBD1,TRBV2,.,TRBJ2-7,TGTGCCAGCAGTGAGGACAGGGGGCACGAGCAGTACTTC,CASSEDRGHEQYF
.,TRBV6-5,.,TRBJ2-4,TGTGCCAGCAGCGACTTGGCCAAAAACATTCAGTACTTC,CASSDLAKNIQYF
.,TRBV28,.,TRBJ2-3,TGTGCCAGCAGAAACGGACTGAAGCCCGCAGATACGCAGTATTTT,CASRNGLKPADTQYF
TRBD2,TRBV3-1/TRBV3-2,.,TRBJ2-7,TGTGCCAGCAGCCAGCCCGGGGGGGGCGCCTACGAGCAGTACTTC,CASSQPGGGAYEQYF
TRBD1,TRBV29-1,.,TRBJ2-7,TGCAGCGTTGGAGGTGGGGACAGCTCCTACGAGCAGTACTTC,CSVGGGDSSYEQYF
.,TRBV2,.,TRBJ2-3,TGTGCCAGCAGTGATCGAGGGGGACCCACAGATACGCAGTATTTT,CASSDRGGPTDTQYF
TRBD1,TRBV29-1,.,TRBJ1-2,TGCAGCGCCCGAGAGGGGGCAGTCGGCTACACCTTC,CSAREGAVGYTF
.,TRBV12-5,many,TRBJ1-1,TGTGCTAGTGGTTTGAAAGCTAACACTGAAGCTTTCTTT,CASGLKANTEAFF
.,TRBV28,once,TRBJ2-3,TGTGCCAGCAGCCAGGGGTTACGAAGGGATACGCAGTATTTT,CASSQGLRRDTQYF
TRBD1,TRBV19,.,TRBJ2-4,TGTGCCAGTAGTATACTCGAGGGACAGGGGGCCAAAAACATTCAGTACTTC,CASSILEGQGAKNIQYF
.,TRBV4-1,few,TRBJ1-5,TGCGCCAGCAGCCAAGCCCACCCAGATAGCAATCAGCCCCAGCATTTT,CASSQAHPDSNQPQHF
.,TRBV13,.,TRBJ2-7,TGTGCCAGCAGCTTAGTACTTCAACCTTACGAGCAGTACTTC,CASSLVLQPYEQYF
TRBD1,TRBV5-8,.,TRBJ1-5,TGTGCCAGCAGCTTGGAGGCCAGGGGGGGCAATCAGCCCCAGCATTTT,CASSLEARGGNQPQHF
.,TRBV9,.,TRBJ2-5,TGTGCCAGCAGCCCCCGGACAGCGGGGCTTGGGGAAGAGACCCAGTACTTC,CASSPRTAGLGEETQYF
TRBD1,TRBV11-2,.,TRBJ2-7,TGTGCCAGCAGCTCGTCCGGGACAGACTACGAGCAGTACTTC,CASSSSGTDYEQYF
TRBD2,TRBV28,.,TRBJ2-1,TGTGCCAGCGAGACTAGCGGGTGGTACAATGAGCAGTTCTTC,CASETSGWYNEQFF
TRBD2,TRBV11-2,.,TRBJ2-3,TGTGCCAGCAGCTTAACGCGGGGGAGGACAGATACGCAGTATTTT,CASSLTRGRTDTQYF
TRBD2,TRBV4-1,few,TRBJ2-1,TGCGCCAGCAGCCAAGTGACGGAGACTCCTAGCGGTGAGCAGTTCTTC,CASSQVTETPSGEQFF
TRBD2,TRBV13,once,TRBJ2-3,TGTGCCAGCAGCCTGACTAGCGGGGGGACGACAGATACGCAGTATTTT,CASSLTSGGTTDTQYF
.,TRBV27,.,TRBJ2-2,TGTGCCAGCAGTTTAAGTCCGGTCGGGGAGCTGTTTTTT,CASSLSPVGELFF
TRBD1,TRBV5-1,once,TRBJ1-6,TGCGCCAGCAGCCGTCATCCCGGGACAGAGAATTCACCCCTCCACTTT,CASSRHPGTENSPLHF
.,TRBV24-1,.,TRBJ1-2,TGTGCCACCAGTGATTTTGGGAGGAACTATGGCTACACCTTC,CATSDFGRNYGYTF
TRBD2,TRBV4-1,.,TRBJ2-1,TGCGCCAGCAGCCAGCGGGATACCGGGACTAGCGTCAATGAGCAGTTCTTC,CASSQRDTGTSVNEQFF
TRBD1,TRBV10-2,once,TRBJ1-5,TGCGCCAGCAGACAGGGGGGAAGCAATCAGCCCCAGCATTTT,CASRQGGSNQPQHF
.,TRBV6-5,.,TRBJ2-3,TGTGCCAGCAGTTTACGCGGAGACACAGATACGCAGTATTTT,CASSLRGDTDTQYF
.,TRBV28,.,TRBJ1-1,TGTGCCAGCAGTTTCTCGGGGGATGCTTTCTTT,CASSFSGDAFF
.,TRBV10-3,.,TRBJ1-2,TGTGCCATCAGTGAGAAAGGAGGCACCCTTTCTTATGGCTACACCTTC,CAISEKGGTLSYGYTF
.,TRBV24-1,.,TRBJ2-3,TGTGCCACCAGTGATTTAGAGGGGAGGACAGATACGCAGTATTTT,CATSDLEGRTDTQYF
TRBD1,TRBV18,.,TRBJ1-2,TGTGCCAGCTCCTTCGGACAGGGGAATGATGGCTACACCTTC,CASSFGQGNDGYTF